This TCR beta chain was recorded in a study of beta chain features in type 1 diabetes. General study results and limits: PCR could preferentially amplify shorter templates, alike in patients and controls. Among all four CD4+ subsets, Type 1 diabetes patients had TCRB CDR3s that were moderately but significantly shorter.

In regard to this clone: The target antigen is unknown.

The CDR3 has 13 residues. Trimming took off 5 bases at V and 2 bases at J, with 6 bases between the two ends. Germline loops: CDR1 SGHTA, CDR2 FQGTGA. TCRB transcripts that were expressed got sequenced, as all of the isolated RNA had been reverse transcribed. Generated by immunoSEQ multiplex PCR, the TCRdb table keeps only in-frame clones and is missing some. The table shows around 150,000 clones, with approximately 10% occurring only once. This TCR was recovered from a woman between 25 and 40 years old with type 1 diabetes. Material: central memory CD4+ T cells from blood. This rearrangement joins TRBV7-3 to TRBJ2-2; D uncertain. The CDR3, as DNA: TGTGCCAGCAGCGCCCTAAACACCGGGGAGCTGTTTTTT. Translation: CASSALNTGELFF.